This is a list of T cell receptor beta chains from one sample in a study of OX40 agonist ivuxolimab in advanced cancers. The assay was immunoSEQ multiplex PCR, and TCRdb's table has in-frame clones only and misses some. Of about 24,000 clones in the sample, roughly 80% were seen once. The material was CD4+ or CD8+ T cells sorted from blood, obtained in a trial of the OX40 agonist ivuxolimab. These receptors all come from an adult with an advanced solid tumor such as melanoma, head and neck, liver or kidney cancer. Each CDR3 is given without its conserved first and last residue.

TRBV5-1	TRBJ1-1	ASSESSPGITEAF
TRBV6-1	TRBJ2-2	ASNRDLNTGELF
TRBV4-2	TRBJ2-5	ASSQDRASGGGETQY
TRBV7-9	TRBJ1-2	ASSMTGGNYGYT
TRBV19	TRBJ1-5	ASSLSAGQPQH
TRBV2	TRBJ1-4	ASSAGTGGHGEKLF
TRBV10-3	TRBJ1-2	ATSPQAGYGT
TRBV6-5	TRBJ1-1	ASSSRRNTEAF
TRBV6-5	TRBJ1-4	ASSYSMGEKLF
TRBV27	TRBJ2-4	ASSPKTGYKNIQY
TRBV10-1	TRBJ2-3	ASSPGGTTDTQY